Listed below are T cell receptor beta chains from one sample, sequenced in a study of T cells after yellow fever vaccination. MiXCR was run by TCRdb on the 5' RACE reads, yielding one entry per CDR3 protein. This sample has 400,000 or so distinct CDR3 sequences, with 9.5% to 13% found just once. Sequencing was performed on PBMCs, taken on the day of the first yellow fever vaccination. The receptors originated from a man between 18 and 29 years old who received the YFV17D yellow fever vaccine. The CDR3 runs from the conserved cysteine through the conserved F or W. Fields, in order: J gene, V gene, D gene, clone size, CDR3 protein, CDR3 DNA. A D gene is named only where the DNA matches it firmly. Clone size is shown for a subset of rows, as once, few, many or a class of expanded clone.

>TRBJ2-3|TRBV4-2|NA|many
CASSRQTDTQYF
TGTGCCAGCAGCCGACAGACAGATACGCAGTATTTT
>TRBJ1-2|TRBV9|NA|NA
CASSVVGYGYTF
TGTGCCAGCAGCGTAGTCGGCTATGGCTACACCTTC
>TRBJ1-2|TRBV25-1|NA|NA
CASSESGGRGTGYTF
TGTGCCAGCAGTGAATCCGGCGGTAGGGGAACTGGCTACACCTTC
>TRBJ1-2|TRBV7-3|NA|few
CASSLRGVAQGGYYGYTF
TGTGCCAGCAGCTTAAGAGGGGTGGCACAGGGCGGGTACTATGGCTACACCTTC
>TRBJ1-3|TRBV12-3/TRBV12-4|TRBD1|few
CASSSRPRGFSGNTIYF
TGTGCCAGCAGTTCGAGACCCAGGGGGTTCTCTGGAAACACCATATATTTT
>TRBJ1-1|TRBV9|TRBD1|few
CASSRRDSVNTEAFF
TGTGCCAGCAGCCGACGGGACAGCGTGAACACTGAAGCTTTCTTT
>TRBJ2-5|TRBV5-4|NA|NA
CASSPEMEETQYF
TGTGCCAGCAGCCCGGAGATGGAAGAGACCCAGTACTTC
>TRBJ2-3|TRBV9|NA|few
CASSARVLPGADTQYF
TGTGCCAGCAGCGCCAGGGTCCTACCGGGGGCAGATACGCAGTATTTT
>TRBJ2-5|TRBV20-1|TRBD2|NA
CSARRLAEETQYF
TGCAGTGCTAGAAGGCTAGCGGAAGAGACCCAGTACTTC
>TRBJ1-1|TRBV5-1|NA|many
CASSKDSNTEAFF
TGCGCCAGCAGCAAGGACAGCAACACTGAAGCTTTCTTT
>TRBJ2-5|TRBV5-1|NA|NA
CASGPQETQYF
TGCGCCAGCGGCCCTCAAGAGACCCAGTACTTC
>TRBJ2-3|TRBV4-3|NA|NA
CASSPFWGGSTDTQYF
TGCGCCAGCAGCCCCTTCTGGGGCGGCTCCACAGATACGCAGTATTTT
>TRBJ1-2|TRBV19|NA|few
CASSSLRDLFYYTF
TGTGCCAGTAGTTCCTTGAGGGACCTTTTTTACTACACCTTC
>TRBJ1-6|TRBV7-8|TRBD1|few
CASSLETGVRSPLHF
TGTGCCAGCAGCTTAGAGACAGGGGTTCGGTCACCCCTCCACTTT
>TRBJ1-5|TRBV20-1|TRBD1|NA
CSAPSLTGGNQPQHF
TGCAGTGCACCTTCATTAACAGGGGGCAACCAGCCCCAGCATTTT
>TRBJ1-5|TRBV19|NA|NA
CASSMGPRGSRRPQHF
TGTGCCAGTAGTATGGGCCCTCGAGGGAGCAGGCGGCCCCAGCATTTT
>TRBJ2-2|TRBV6-1|TRBD2|NA
CASIPGLEVGELFF
TGTGCCAGCATTCCGGGACTAGAGGTCGGGGAGCTGTTTTTT
>TRBJ1-5|TRBV20-1|NA|few
CSAGAGRHQPQHF
TGCAGTGCCGGAGCGGGGCGTCATCAGCCCCAGCATTTT
>TRBJ2-5|TRBV19|TRBD2|once
CASSISRWGAGEETQYF
TGTGCCAGTAGTATAAGTCGGTGGGGAGCGGGGGAAGAGACCCAGTACTTC
>TRBJ1-2|TRBV27|NA|few
CASRTVYDGYTF
TGTGCCAGCAGGACAGTCTATGATGGCTACACCTTC
>TRBJ1-1|TRBV2|NA|NA
CAGRGVNTEAFF
TGTGCCGGGAGGGGGGTGAACACTGAAGCTTTCTTT
>TRBJ1-4|TRBV20-1|NA|NA
CSASFRQGNNEKLFF
TGCAGTGCTAGTTTCCGTCAGGGTAATAATGAAAAACTGTTTTTT
>TRBJ1-1|TRBV11-1|NA|NA
CASSSDIGEKIMNTEAFF
TGTGCCAGCAGCTCCGATATTGGAGAGAAGATAATGAACACTGAAGCTTTCTTT
>TRBJ2-3|TRBV5-1|TRBD2|many
CASSQTSGEDTQYF
TGCGCCAGCAGCCAGACTAGCGGGGAAGATACGCAGTATTTT
>TRBJ2-3|TRBV4-2|TRBD2|many
CASSQDQGLGADTQYF
TGTGCCAGCAGCCAAGATCAGGGACTAGGCGCAGATACGCAGTATTTT
>TRBJ2-1|TRBV4-1|NA|few
CASSQEWESSYNEQFF
TGCGCCAGCAGCCAAGAGTGGGAGAGCTCCTACAATGAGCAGTTCTTC
>TRBJ2-3|TRBV11-2|TRBD2|NA
CASSLTSGMVDTQYF
TGTGCCAGCAGTTTAACTAGCGGGATGGTAGATACGCAGTATTTT
>TRBJ2-5|TRBV5-4|NA|NA
CASSTRARDDETQYF
TGTGCCAGCAGCACCCGAGCCCGGGACGATGAGACCCAGTACTTC
>TRBJ1-6|TRBV4-3|NA|NA
CASSQHRGESPLHF
TGCGCCAGCAGCCAACATAGGGGGGAATCACCCCTCCACTTT
>TRBJ2-3|TRBV12-3/TRBV12-4|NA|many
CASSPSSAGRTDTQYF
TGTGCCAGCAGTCCCTCCTCGGCAGGGCGCACAGATACGCAGTATTTT
>TRBJ2-3|TRBV11-2|NA|NA
CASSRGRIPRTDTQYF
TGTGCCAGCAGCCGGGGCCGAATCCCCCGCACAGATACGCAGTATTTT
>TRBJ1-5|TRBV7-3|NA|many
CASSLGVGQPQHF
TGTGCCAGCAGCTTAGGTGTGGGGCAGCCCCAGCATTTT
>TRBJ2-3|TRBV6-5|NA|NA
CASSSPGLVTQYF
TGTGCCAGCAGTTCCCCGGGCCTAGTTACGCAGTATTTT
>TRBJ2-1|TRBV4-3|TRBD2|few
CASSQESLAGGYEQFF
TGCGCCAGCAGCCAAGAATCGCTAGCGGGGGGCTATGAGCAGTTCTTC
>TRBJ2-1|TRBV7-2|TRBD1|NA
CASSVRGNEQFF
TGTGCCAGCAGCGTCAGGGGGAATGAGCAGTTCTTC
>TRBJ2-2|TRBV18|TRBD1|many
CASSISTGFAGELFF
TGTGCCAGCTCAATCTCGACAGGGTTCGCCGGGGAGCTGTTTTTT
>TRBJ1-5|TRBV4-1|NA|NA
CASSQDPHRPLSEGQPQHF
TGCGCCAGCAGCCAAGACCCCCACCGGCCCCTTTCGGAGGGTCAGCCCCAGCATTTT
>TRBJ2-7|TRBV6-1|NA|many
CASSVFGQLYEQYF
TGTGCCAGCAGTGTCTTCGGGCAGTTGTACGAGCAGTACTTC
>TRBJ2-3|TRBV5-1|TRBD2|once
CASSLALGLAGGSTDTQYF
TGCGCCAGCAGCTTAGCCCTCGGACTAGCGGGGGGGAGCACAGATACGCAGTATTTT
>TRBJ2-5|TRBV5-6|TRBD1|few
CASSQQGWNQETQYF
TGTGCCAGCAGCCAACAGGGGTGGAACCAAGAGACCCAGTACTTC
>TRBJ1-6|TRBV6-5|TRBD1|NA
CASRTRQGLNSPLHF
TGTGCCAGCAGAACCCGACAGGGGCTGAATTCACCCCTCCACTTT
>TRBJ1-4|TRBV15|NA|few
CATSRDLMEGTNEKLFF
TGTGCCACCAGCAGAGATCTGATGGAGGGAACTAATGAAAAACTGTTTTTT
>TRBJ1-4|TRBV12-3/TRBV12-4|NA|few
CASSLVTATNEKLFF
TGTGCCAGCAGTTTAGTTACAGCCACTAATGAAAAACTGTTTTTT
>TRBJ2-7|TRBV5-1|TRBD1|NA
CASSLGDRVSSYEQYF
TGCGCCAGCAGCTTGGGGGACAGGGTAAGCTCCTACGAGCAGTACTTC
>TRBJ2-4|TRBV6-1|NA|few
CASSEAWGAKNIQYF
TGTGCCAGCAGTGAAGCTTGGGGAGCCAAAAACATTCAGTACTTC
>TRBJ1-2|TRBV12-3/TRBV12-4|TRBD1|NA
CASSSDRVFNGYTF
TGTGCCAGCAGTAGCGACAGGGTTTTCAATGGCTACACCTTC
>TRBJ2-1|TRBV7-9|NA|NA
CASSLRGGGFNEQFF
TGTGCCAGCAGCTTAAGGGGGGGCGGGTTCAATGAGCAGTTCTTC
>TRBJ2-3|TRBV12-3/TRBV12-4|TRBD2|many
CASSPRDYGDTQYF
TGTGCCAGCAGTCCTCGGGACTACGGAGATACGCAGTATTTT
>TRBJ1-5|TRBV20-1|NA|few
CSATTTSSNQPQHF
TGCAGTGCCACGACGACGAGCAGCAATCAGCCCCAGCATTTT
>TRBJ2-3|TRBV15|TRBD1|few
CATRPPGQGAMNTQYF
TGTGCCACCAGACCGCCGGGACAGGGGGCCATGAATACGCAGTATTTT
>TRBJ2-2|TRBV4-1|NA|NA
CASSQEEGTTGELFF
TGCGCCAGCAGCCAAGAAGAGGGCACAACCGGGGAGCTGTTTTTT
>TRBJ2-2|TRBV5-1|NA|few
CASSLMGATPNTGELFF
TGCGCCAGCAGCTTGATGGGGGCCACACCGAACACCGGGGAGCTGTTTTTT
>TRBJ1-1|TRBV6-1|TRBD1|NA
CASRKYGTGGNTEAFF
TGTGCCAGCAGGAAATACGGGACAGGGGGTAACACTGAAGCTTTCTTT
>TRBJ2-5|TRBV7-2|NA|NA
CASSLGPEKAQYF
TGTGCCAGCAGCTTAGGCCCCGAGAAGGCCCAGTACTTC
>TRBJ2-2|TRBV20-1|TRBD1|NA
CSAPWTGEINGELFF
TGCAGTGCTCCTTGGACAGGGGAAATTAACGGGGAGCTGTTTTTT